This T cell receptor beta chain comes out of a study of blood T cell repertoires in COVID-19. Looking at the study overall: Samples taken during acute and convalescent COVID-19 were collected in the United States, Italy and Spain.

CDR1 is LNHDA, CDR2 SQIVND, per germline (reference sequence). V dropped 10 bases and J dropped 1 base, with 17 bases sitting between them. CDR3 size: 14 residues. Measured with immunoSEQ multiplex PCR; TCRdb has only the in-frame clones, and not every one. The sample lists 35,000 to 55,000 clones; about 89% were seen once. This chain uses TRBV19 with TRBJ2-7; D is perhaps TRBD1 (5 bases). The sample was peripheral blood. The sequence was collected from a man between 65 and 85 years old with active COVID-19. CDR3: CATSPRASSYEQYF. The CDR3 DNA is TGTGCCACCTCCCCCAGGGCGTCATCCTACGAGCAGTACTTC. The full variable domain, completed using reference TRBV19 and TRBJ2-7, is DGGITQSPKYLFRKEGQNVTLSCEQNLNHDAMYWYRQDPGQGLRLIYYSQIVNDFQKGDIAEGYSVSREKKESFPLTVTSAQKNPTAFYLCATSPRASSYEQYFGPGTRLTVT.